Included here is one TCR beta chain sequence, with context. What it recognizes is unknown. The data stem from a study of T cell responses to AZD1222 COVID-19 vaccine. Findings of the study overall: Clonal diversity was possibly underestimated, and the donors were mostly white British, with more females. Among AZD1222 vaccinees, only 5 to 7 were seropositive at baseline. Spike-specific TCR breadth and depth rose after two AZD1222 doses. No repertoire was sampled before or during the peak T cell response, only after it.

Sequencing used immunoSEQ multiplex PCR; TCRdb keeps in-frame clones, though not all of them. The data show approximately 100,000 clones, 80% to 90% seen once. This TCR was sampled from an adult in good health. The starting material was peripheral blood, obtained on day 0 of AZD1222 vaccination.

The DNA for the CDR3 is TGCGCCAGCAGCTTGGCCGGGACAGGGTCCGGGGAGCTGTTTTTT. As protein: CASSLAGTGSGELFF. The rearrangement links TRBV5-1 to TRBJ2-2, with 9 bases fitting TRBD1. The V gene end was trimmed by 0 bases and the J gene end by 6 bases; junction bases not matched to a gene: 3. The CDR3 length is 15 residues. Per germline, CDR1 SGHRS and CDR2 YFSETQ.